The rows below give T cell receptor beta chains drawn from one sample of a study of shared clonotypes between healthy human individuals. Here immunoSEQ multiplex PCR was the method, and the copy in TCRdb shows in-frame clones only, minus some. The data show under 2.5 million clones, about nine tenths seen once. The sequenced sample was naive CD4+ T cells from PBMCs. These receptors all stem from a man aged 18 to 29 in good health. Some clones in this sample may be carry-over from other donors' samples. Each CDR3 is given with its conserved first and last residue.

TRBV6-1 | CASRAGGITGELFF
TRBV5-1 | CASSLDPGRTGELFF
TRBV7-9 | CASSLGPQIPNNEQFF
TRBV2 | CASSGPSSNQPQHF
TRBV5-6 | CASSLVTGSGANVLTF
TRBV5-1 | CASSLGAIIDEKLFF
TRBV25-1 | CASSEWLAGGSGETQYF
TRBV6-5 | CASSYSVTGDNEQFF
TRBV14 | CASSLHRETQYF
TRBV4-1 | CASSLGMRDFGDPGYTF
TRBV29-1 | CSPGKGPGEFF
TRBV27 | CASSPRTGEPYGYTF
TRBV2 | CASSSQGSYSTEAFF
TRBV4-1 | CASSQGAGSSTDTQYF
TRBV7-3 | CASSFRGNTEAFF
TRBV7-2 | CASSSTRGNNEQFF
TRBV5-6 | CASSFGGLKQETQYF